One and the same sample provided the 29 T cell receptor beta chains below, sequenced in a study of CD8 T cells in Susac syndrome. RNA totalling roughly 0.45 to 1 ug underwent reverse transcription with random hexamers. TCRdb analysed the immunoSEQ multiplex PCR reads with MiXCR anew, one entry per CDR3 protein. Seen here are 170,000 or so distinct CDR3 sequences, approximately 93% observed once, and the top ten hold more than 0.08%. The sequenced sample was CD4+ T cells from PBMCs. All receptors come from a human donor with multiple sclerosis.

This chain uses TRBV10-3 with TRBJ2-6; no definite D call. The germline V gene has CDR1 ENHRY and CDR2 SYGVKD. The CDR3 loop spans 16 amino acids. V shed 0 bases and J shed 2 bases, with 8 bases lying between them. CDR3 amino acids: CAISESAIPGANVLTF. Written as DNA, the CDR3 is TGTGCCATCAGTGAGTCGGCAATCCCTGGGGCCAACGTCCTGACTTTC.

The chain recombines TRBV15 with TRBJ2-7; no clear D. Germline assignment: CDR1 LNHNV and CDR2 YYDKDF (reference sequence). The CDR3 runs to 13 residues. The V gene lost 0 bases and the J gene lost 7 bases, with 10 bases spanning the gap. The CDR3 DNA follows: TGTGCCACCAGCAGAGATTGGGATGGGGAGCAGTACTTC. Amino acids: CATSRDWDGEQYF.

The chain has TRBV28 and TRBJ2-4, with 15 positions matching TRBD2. From germline, CDR1 is MDHEN and CDR2 SYDVKM. This CDR3 region has 22 residues. Trimming cost V 3 bases and J 2 bases; bases outside gene matches: 17. CDR3 residues: CASSFVVQAGLAGGMTKNIQYF. The CDR3, as DNA: TGTGCCAGCAGTTTCGTAGTACAAGCGGGACTAGCGGGAGGAATGACCAAAAACATTCAGTACTTC.

The J gene is TRBJ2-2, the V gene TRBV19, with TRBD1 identical over 7 bases. J gave up 2 bases and V 1 base, and 13 bases lay outside the gene matches. Germline V CDR1 and CDR2: LNHDA, SQIVND (reference sequence). This CDR3 is built from 19 residues. CDR3 coding DNA: TGTGCCAGTAGTATAGGGGGACAGAGTAGCAGACTCAACACCGGGGAGCTGTTTTTT. Translation gives CASSIGGQSSRLNTGELFF.

The V call is TRBV6-6, the J call TRBJ1-1; a weak D match, TRBD1 (5 bases). CDR1 and CDR2 (germline): MNHNY, SVGAGI (reference sequence). Trimming removed 8 bases at V and 2 bases at J, with 12 bases between. The CDR3 runs to 13 residues. The CDR3 loop is CASWTTVNTEAFF. The CDR3 DNA is TGTGCCAGCTGGACGACAGTAAACACTGAAGCTTTCTTT.

This clonotype was seen more than once but under ten times. The V and J genes are TRBV6-2 or TRBV6-3 and TRBJ1-5; weak D call: TRBD1 (5 bases). V was cut by 0 bases and J by 5 bases, with 8 bases left in between. The CDR3 loop spans 14 amino acids. CDR1 is MNHEY and CDR2 is SVGEGT in the germline V gene. CDR3 region: CASSYSKGHQPQHF. CDR3 nucleotides: TGTGCCAGCAGTTACTCTAAGGGGCATCAGCCCCAGCATTTT.

This rearrangement joins TRBV23-1 to TRBJ1-5; 8 bases fit TRBD1. TRBV23-1 is an ORF, and what it does is uncertain. With 3 bases clipped from V and 0 bases from J, the junction kept 4 bases outside the gene matches. CDR3 length: 16 amino acids. The DNA of the CDR3 is TGCGCCAGCAGTCATTCAGGGGGCGATAGCAATCAGCCCCAGCATTTT. Residues: CASSHSGGDSNQPQHF.

The J gene is TRBJ1-2, the V gene TRBV9; D unresolved. The CDR3 contains 14 residues. V lost 0 bases to trimming and J lost 2 bases, with 8 bases between them. Germline V gives CDR1 SGDLS, CDR2 YYNGEE. The DNA for the CDR3 is TGTGCCAGCAGCGTAGCGGCCGTAAACTATGGCTACACCTTC. The encoded protein is CASSVAAVNYGYTF.

This chain uses TRBV12-3 or TRBV12-4 with TRBJ1-3; 7 bases line up with TRBD1. The CDR3 extends over 16 amino acids. After removal of 3 bases from V and 0 bases from J, the junction contained 5 bases not matched to a gene. The chain's CDR3 is CASSLSGGYSGNTIYF. The DNA for the CDR3 is TGTGCCAGCAGTTTGTCAGGGGGTTACTCTGGAAACACCATATATTTT.

The CDR3 DNA follows: TGTGCCAGTAAAGGAAGCTATAGCAATCAGCCCCAGCATTTT. Amino acid sequence: CASKGSYSNQPQHF. The chain employs TRBV19 and TRBJ1-5; D call uncertain. Per germline, CDR1 LNHDA and CDR2 SQIVND (reference sequence). The CDR3 runs 14 residues. V was pared by 7 bases and J by 0 bases, with 10 bases between.

As to this clonotype: At one of its ends the junction is not consistent with the germline gene, which may arise from a read error. This chain connects TRBV20-1 to TRBJ1-3; 8 bases agree with TRBD1. The CDR3 runs 14 residues. CDR1 and CDR2 from the germline V gene are DFQATT and SNEGSKA (reference sequence). This chain's CDR3 is CSARDKQGGKTIYF. The CDR3 DNA follows: TGCAGTGCTAGAGACAAACAGGGGGGAAAAACCATATATTTT.

The chain combines TRBV2 with TRBJ2-1; 10 bases line up with TRBD2. Germline V gene lookup returns CDR1 SNHLY and CDR2 FYNNEI. V trimming: 6 bases; J trimming: 8 bases; junction bases outside the gene matches: 4. The CDR3 length is 13 residues. In DNA, the CDR3 is TGTGCCAGCAGGGAGCGGGAGGGACATGAGCAGTTCTTC. This sequence encodes CASREREGHEQFF.

The J gene is TRBJ1-2, the V gene TRBV18; weak D call: TRBD1 (6 bases). V dropped 0 bases and J dropped 4 bases, with 15 bases sitting between them. Germline V lookup: CDR1 KGHSH, CDR2 LQKENI. The CDR3 contains 16 residues. The DNA for the CDR3 is TGTGCCAGCTCACCACCCCAGGGCGGGGGCTTCTATGGCTACACCTTC. Translated, it gives CASSPPQGGGFYGYTF. The full variable domain, with the rest looked up from reference TRBV18 and TRBJ1-2, is NAGVMQNPRHLVRRRGQEARLRCSPMKGHSHVYWYRQLPEEGLKFMVYLQKENIIDESGMPKERFSAEFPKEGPSILRIQQVVRGDSAAYFCASSPPQGGGFYGYTFGSGTRLTVV.

J is TRBJ2-2 and V is TRBV12-5; D not certain. CDR1 and CDR2 from the germline V gene are LGHNT and FRNRAP. V was shortened by 6 bases and J by 7 bases, with 12 bases between the two germline ends. This CDR3 spans 13 amino acids. CDR3 loop: CASGRSIDGELFF. DNA for the CDR3: TGTGCTAGTGGACGGTCAATAGACGGGGAGCTGTTTTTT.

The rearrangement uses TRBV25-1 and TRBJ2-5, with a possible D match to TRBD2 (7 bases). The V end lost 10 bases, the J end lost 4 bases, and 16 bases lay between the germline ends. CDR3 length equals 13 residues. CDR1 is MGHDK, CDR2 SYGVNS, per germline. The CDR3 DNA reads TGTGCCACCCGGGGGGCAGCGATAGAGACCCAGTACTTC. Its translation is CATRGAAIETQYF.

The chain uses TRBV12-3 or TRBV12-4 and TRBJ2-7; TRBD1 matches 7 bases. CDR3 length: 15 amino acids. V was clipped by 7 bases and J by 1 base; unmatched bases: 10. The CDR3 is CASTLGQLGSYEQYF. CDR3 nucleotide sequence: TGTGCCAGCACCCTGGGACAGCTGGGGTCCTACGAGCAGTACTTC.

The gene calls are TRBV11-2 and TRBJ2-3; 7 bases are a match to TRBD1. This CDR3 has 14 residues. Per germline, CDR1 SGHAT and CDR2 FQNNGV. V lost 3 bases to trimming and J lost 6 bases; unmatched junction nucleotides: 6. Here the CDR3 reads CASSLGQSSDTQYF. Here the CDR3 DNA reads TGTGCCAGCAGCTTGGGACAGTCCTCCGATACGCAGTATTTT.

J is TRBJ2-5 and V is TRBV7-3; TRBD2 aligns across 8 bases. This CDR3 has 14 amino acids. Trimming cost V 3 bases and J 5 bases; bases outside gene matches: 5. Germline values: CDR1 SGHTA, CDR2 FQGTGA. The CDR3 sequence is CASSFAGGAETQYF. The CDR3 region has the DNA TGTGCCAGCAGCTTTGCGGGGGGCGCGGAGACCCAGTACTTC.

V and J are TRBV20-1 and TRBJ1-2, with 10 bases matching TRBD1. Germline V gene data show CDR1 as DFQATT and CDR2 as SNEGSKA (reference sequence). This CDR3 comprises 13 residues. The trim removed 6 bases at V and 4 bases at J, leaving 5 bases unmatched. CDR3 in DNA: TGCAGTGCCGTGACAGGGGGCGGCTATGGCTACACCTTC. Residues: CSAVTGGGYGYTF.

V and J are TRBV6-2 or TRBV6-3 and TRBJ1-1; 7 bases map to TRBD1. The CDR3 is 13 residues long. Per the germline V gene, CDR1 is MNHEY and CDR2 is SVGEGT. Trimming cost V 7 bases and J 1 base; bases outside gene matches: 3. The CDR3: CASIGTENTEAFF. CDR3 nucleotide sequence: TGTGCCAGCATCGGGACAGAGAACACTGAAGCTTTCTTT.

This rearrangement joins TRBV7-2 to TRBJ2-3; D may be TRBD1 or TRBD2 (5 bases each). There are 13 residues in the CDR3. V was clipped by 8 bases and J by 4 bases, with 13 bases between them. The V gene's germline CDR1 is SGHTA and CDR2 FQGNSA. DNA of the CDR3: TGTGCCAGCCGGGGACGCCGAGCAGATACGCAGTATTTT. This codes for CASRGRRADTQYF.

This rearrangement joins TRBV12-3 or TRBV12-4 to TRBJ1-5, with D unclear. There are 13 residues in the CDR3. With 4 bases removed from V and 7 bases from J, the gap between germline ends came to 11 bases. The CDR3 sequence is CASSSNPEQPQHF. In DNA form, the CDR3 reads TGTGCCAGCAGTTCCAACCCAGAGCAGCCCCAGCATTTT.

The V gene is TRBV4-3, the J gene TRBJ2-5; tentative D call: TRBD1 (6 bases). Deletions cut 2 bases from V and 5 bases from J, with 12 bases between. This CDR3 has 14 residues. The germline CDR1 and CDR2 sequences are LGHNA and YSLEER. The DNA for the CDR3 is TGCGCCAGCAGCCAAACAGGGAAAGGGGAGACCCAGTACTTC. It is translated as CASSQTGKGETQYF.

V and J are TRBV6-6 and TRBJ2-7, with 9 nucleotides matching TRBD1. This CDR3 comprises 15 residues. Germline V gene lookup returns CDR1 MNHNY and CDR2 SVGAGI (reference sequence). V trimming: 2 bases; J trimming: 3 bases; junction bases outside the gene matches: 5. CDR3 amino acids: CASSYGQGISYEQYF. The CDR3 bases are TGTGCCAGCAGTTACGGACAGGGGATAAGCTACGAGCAGTACTTC.

V is TRBV7-2 and J is TRBJ2-3; D possibly corresponds to TRBD2 (6 bases). Deletions cut 3 bases from V and 3 bases from J, with 19 bases between. The CDR3 sequence is 17 residues long. Germline values: CDR1 SGHTA, CDR2 FQGNSA. The CDR3 nucleotides read TGTGCCAGCAGCTTCGCTTTGCCCGGCCGGGGGACAGATACGCAGTATTTT. Its protein is CASSFALPGRGTDTQYF.

The chain combines TRBV11-1 with TRBJ2-1; 10 nucleotides match TRBD2. Germline CDR1 and CDR2: SGHAT and FQDESV (reference sequence). V lost 5 bases, J lost 8 bases, and 9 bases stayed unmatched. The CDR3 is 15 amino acids. This CDR3 is CASSPRSGRADEQFF. In DNA, the CDR3 is TGTGCCAGCAGCCCGAGGAGCGGGAGGGCGGATGAGCAGTTCTTC.

This sequence joins TRBV6-5 and TRBJ2-3; 8 bases line up with TRBD2. The V gene end was trimmed by 7 bases and the J gene end by 6 bases; junction bases not matched to a gene: 12. From germline, CDR1 is MNHEY and CDR2 SVGAGI. The length of the CDR3 is 15 residues. The CDR3 region has the DNA TGTGCCAGCAAGAACGGGGGGGCTGGTATGGATACGCAGTATTTT. This gives the protein CASKNGGAGMDTQYF.

V and J are TRBV11-2 and TRBJ2-5, with 7 bases identical to TRBD1. The V segment lost 2 bases and the J segment 1 base; nucleotides outside the gene matches: 7. Germline CDR1 SGHAT, CDR2 FQNNGV. The length of the CDR3 is 16 residues. The CDR3 region is CASSLIKGAFQETQYF. CDR3 coding DNA: TGTGCCAGCAGCTTAATTAAGGGGGCTTTCCAAGAGACCCAGTACTTC.

The chain has TRBV24-1 and TRBJ2-1; TRBD1 agrees at 11 bases. The junction had 4 bases not matched to a gene; V was cut back by 4 bases and J by 6 bases. CDR3 length: 15 amino acids. CDR1 and CDR2 (germline): KGHDR, SFDVKD. CDR3 loop: CATSEAGTGGNEQFF. The CDR3 region has the DNA TGTGCCACCAGTGAGGCCGGGACAGGGGGCAATGAGCAGTTCTTC.